This T cell receptor beta chain was profiled in a study of blood T cell repertoires in COVID-19. Study-wide background: Samples representing acute and convalescent COVID-19 were sourced from the United States, Italy and Spain.

Assay: immunoSEQ multiplex PCR; the TCRdb copy retains only in-frame clones and omits some. Among over 250,000 clones listed, over 80% were seen once. V was clipped by 2 bases and J by 4 bases, with 8 bases between them. This CDR3 is built from 13 residues. The germline V gene encodes CDR1 KGHDR and CDR2 SFDVKD. Enrollment of patients from Seattle took place during active infection, with longitudinal follow-up. This clone appeared a few times. Sequencing was performed on peripheral blood. V gene TRBV24-1 combines with J gene TRBJ2-7; D is uncertain. The receptor was isolated from a woman aged 70-85 years with COVID-19, enrolled during active disease. This CDR3 reads CATSDSSRYEQYF. The DNA of the CDR3 is TGTGCCACCAGTGATTCCTCTCGGTACGAGCAGTACTTC.